The entry below describes one TCR beta chain. What it binds is not known. The entry originates in a study of blood T cells in healthy people across ages. V dropped 5 bases and J dropped 4 bases, with 15 bases sitting between them. This CDR3 contains 14 residues. Germline V lookup: CDR1 SGHDT, CDR2 YYEEEE. Through a sample-barcoded 5' primer and a J-beta primer mix, a second PCR was run for roughly 7 to 11 cycles. Each cDNA molecule received a tag from a template-switch adaptor that had 12 random nucleotides. All samples yielded 2.5 million or more CDR3-containing paired-end reads. One entry per CDR3 protein results from TCRdb running MiXCR on the 5' RACE reads. The repertoire holds 630,000 or so distinct CDR3 sequences, with roughly 30% as singletons. Study-level points and caveats: Naive CD4+ cells and diversity were both higher in long-lived donors than in aged donors. The recorded TCR beta diversity per million T cells decreased in a roughly linear manner with age.

Sequenced material: blood. The sequence was obtained from an elderly woman in good health. The genes are TRBV5-6 and TRBJ1-2, with D perhaps TRBD1 (6 bases). The CDR3, as DNA: TGTGCCAGCAGACCCCTATGGGGGCCCTATGGCTACACCTTC. Its protein product is CASRPLWGPYGYTF.